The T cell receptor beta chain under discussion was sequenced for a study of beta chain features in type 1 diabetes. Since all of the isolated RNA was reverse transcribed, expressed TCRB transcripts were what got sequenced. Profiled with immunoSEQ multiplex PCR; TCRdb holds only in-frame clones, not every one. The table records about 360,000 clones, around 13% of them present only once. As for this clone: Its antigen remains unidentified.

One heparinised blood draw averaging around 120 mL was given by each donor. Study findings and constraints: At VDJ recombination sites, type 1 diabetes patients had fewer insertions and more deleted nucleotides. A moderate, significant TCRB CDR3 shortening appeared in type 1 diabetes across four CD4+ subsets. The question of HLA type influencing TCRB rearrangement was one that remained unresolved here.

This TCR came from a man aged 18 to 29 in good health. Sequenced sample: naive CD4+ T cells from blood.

The CDR3 DNA reads TGTGCCAGCACCCGGGGAGGGAAGAATTCACCCCTCCACTTT. Amino acids: CASTRGGKNSPLHF. J is TRBJ1-6 and V is TRBV6-5; D call uncertain. The V and J ends lost 7 bases and 7 bases respectively, with 14 bases between them. The germline CDR1 and CDR2 sequences are MNHEY and SVGAGI. This CDR3 is 14 amino acids long.